These T cell receptor beta chains were read from a single sample in a study of regulatory T cells in long-lasting Graves disease. Each CDR3 protein gets one entry after TCRdb re-called the multiplex PCR reads with MiXCR. Of about 440,000 distinct CDR3 sequences in the sample, over 15% were seen once. These data are also associated with another study on T cells in Graves' hyperthyroidism and ophthalmopathy.

Sample: peripheral blood mononuclear cells (PBMCs), taken at new diagnosis, from a patient treated with antithyroid drugs. Every receptor here comes from a woman aged 18-30 years with Graves disease. The CDR3 runs from the conserved cysteine through the conserved F or W.

J gene: TRBJ2-3
V gene: TRBV18
CDR3 protein: CASSPLDSTSTDTQYF

J gene: TRBJ2-1
V gene: TRBV27
CDR3 protein: CASSYRGSNEQFF

J gene: TRBJ1-2
V gene: TRBV9
CDR3 protein: CASSVLSNYGYTF

J gene: TRBJ1-2
V gene: TRBV14
CDR3 protein: CASSPIQGANYGYTF

J gene: TRBJ2-2
V gene: TRBV30
CDR3 protein: CAWSVVPATGELFF

J gene: TRBJ2-7
V gene: TRBV11-2
CDR3 protein: CASSLGTSGSYTTLEQYF

J gene: TRBJ1-1
V gene: TRBV7-2
CDR3 protein: CASSLTAQGGTEAFF

J gene: TRBJ2-6
V gene: TRBV10-3
CDR3 protein: CAISVPGTGHSGANVLTF

J gene: TRBJ1-6
V gene: TRBV28
CDR3 protein: CASRQEGRRSPLHF

J gene: TRBJ2-3
V gene: TRBV27
CDR3 protein: CASSYGGLRADTQYF

J gene: TRBJ2-1
V gene: TRBV19
CDR3 protein: CASSMMGVRNEQFF

J gene: TRBJ2-3
V gene: TRBV24-1
CDR3 protein: CATSALGSGTSTDTQYF

J gene: TRBJ2-1
V gene: TRBV27
CDR3 protein: CASSVRGGHGSYNEQFF

J gene: TRBJ1-1
V gene: TRBV28
CDR3 protein: CASKQGWTEAFF

J gene: TRBJ2-3
V gene: TRBV7-2
CDR3 protein: CASSLTSSNTDTQYF

J gene: TRBJ2-7
V gene: TRBV2
CDR3 protein: CASSGTGNYEQYF

J gene: TRBJ1-1
V gene: TRBV10-3
CDR3 protein: CAALTALNTEAFF

J gene: TRBJ2-6
V gene: TRBV6-1
CDR3 protein: CASTNALSSGANVLTF

J gene: TRBJ2-1
V gene: TRBV7-2
CDR3 protein: CASSLSVAGVSDEQFF

J gene: TRBJ2-7
V gene: TRBV12-3/TRBV12-4
CDR3 protein: CASSPRTSGITGPGEQYF

J gene: TRBJ1-2
V gene: TRBV2
CDR3 protein: CASRDGQVNYGYTF

J gene: TRBJ2-3
V gene: TRBV29-1
CDR3 protein: CSVGLAGSDTQYF

J gene: TRBJ2-1
V gene: TRBV11-3
CDR3 protein: CASSSNPPPGLALNEQFF

J gene: TRBJ2-2
V gene: TRBV28
CDR3 protein: CASSLEREAHTGELFF

J gene: TRBJ2-5
V gene: TRBV20-1
CDR3 protein: CSARQETQYF

J gene: TRBJ1-2
V gene: TRBV28
CDR3 protein: CASKLKGPNYGYTF

J gene: TRBJ2-7
V gene: TRBV6-1
CDR3 protein: CASSETPGLWYF

J gene: TRBJ1-5
V gene: TRBV7-2
CDR3 protein: CASSLAGGGHQPQHF

J gene: TRBJ2-3
V gene: TRBV19
CDR3 protein: CASSIFVGGADTQYF

J gene: TRBJ2-5
V gene: TRBV24-1
CDR3 protein: CATSDPTLGEETQYF

J gene: TRBJ1-4
V gene: TRBV4-1
CDR3 protein: CASSGGRGNEKLFF

J gene: TRBJ1-4
V gene: TRBV6-1
CDR3 protein: CASSPLGTGGEKLFF

J gene: TRBJ1-4
V gene: TRBV5-1
CDR3 protein: CASRVERAGEKLFF

J gene: TRBJ2-7
V gene: TRBV28
CDR3 protein: CASRRKGQAYEQYF

J gene: TRBJ2-7
V gene: TRBV20-1
CDR3 protein: CSATRTAYEQYF

J gene: TRBJ2-5
V gene: TRBV4-3
CDR3 protein: CASSQEAGRGGETQYF

J gene: TRBJ1-5
V gene: TRBV29-1
CDR3 protein: CSVGESQPQHF

J gene: TRBJ2-7
V gene: TRBV20-1
CDR3 protein: CSAETTLLTRAYEQYF

J gene: TRBJ1-2
V gene: TRBV28
CDR3 protein: CASCYGTNYGYTF

J gene: TRBJ1-1
V gene: TRBV20-1
CDR3 protein: CSAGVGGLTEAFF

J gene: TRBJ2-2
V gene: TRBV2
CDR3 protein: CASSEAIRTYTGELFF

J gene: TRBJ2-1
V gene: TRBV6-2/TRBV6-3
CDR3 protein: CASSHSSGRAYNEQFF

J gene: TRBJ2-1
V gene: TRBV24-1
CDR3 protein: CATSRRNPTGNEQFF